In this sample, the clone carrying this TCR beta chain turned up a few times. Antigen unknown. For every subset, genomic DNA was evenly distributed across several immunoSEQ plates. The protocol was immunoSEQ multiplex PCR, while the TCRdb copy is restricted to in-frame clones and leaves out a portion. Seen here are about 2,500,000 clones, 90% to 95% observed once, and the top ten hold 0.11% to 0.15%. The data were taken from a study of shared clonotypes between healthy human individuals. Adult donors, all healthy and HIV-negative, had no recent acute infections or vaccinations. Researchers partitioned CD4+ cells into CD45RA+ naive and CD45RA-negative memory subsets. The study's findings and limits: Non-shared clonotypes had lower generation probabilities than clonotypes shared by all four sorted-subset donors.

Sequenced material: naive CD4+ T cells sorted from blood. Subset meaning: CD45RA+ positively selected. The sequence came from a man between 18 and 29 years old in good health.

The CDR3 DNA follows: TGTGCCAGCAGATGGACTGTCCCAGCAAAGGCCTACAATGAGCAGTTCTTC. It specifies CASRWTVPAKAYNEQFF. The J gene is TRBJ2-1, the V gene TRBV13; TRBD2 might be the D (5 bases). Germline V CDR1 and CDR2: PRHDT, FYEKMQ (reference sequence). This CDR3 has 17 residues. V lost 6 bases to trimming and J lost 2 bases, with 20 bases between them.